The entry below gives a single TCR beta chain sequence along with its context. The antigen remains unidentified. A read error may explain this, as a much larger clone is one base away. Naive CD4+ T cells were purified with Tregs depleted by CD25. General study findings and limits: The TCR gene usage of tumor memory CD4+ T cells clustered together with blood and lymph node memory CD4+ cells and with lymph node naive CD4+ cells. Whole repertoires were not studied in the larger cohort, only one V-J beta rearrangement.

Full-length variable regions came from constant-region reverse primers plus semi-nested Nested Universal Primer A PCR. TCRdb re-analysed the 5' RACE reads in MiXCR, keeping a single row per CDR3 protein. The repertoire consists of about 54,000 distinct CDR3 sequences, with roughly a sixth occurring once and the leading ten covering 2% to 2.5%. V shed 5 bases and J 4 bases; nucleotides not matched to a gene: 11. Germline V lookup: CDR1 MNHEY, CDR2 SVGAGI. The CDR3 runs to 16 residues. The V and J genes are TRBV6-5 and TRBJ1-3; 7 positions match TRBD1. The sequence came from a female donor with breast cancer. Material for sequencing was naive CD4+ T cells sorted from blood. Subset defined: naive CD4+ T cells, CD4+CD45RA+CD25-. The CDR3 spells CASSPRARGVGNTIYF. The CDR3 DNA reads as TGTGCCAGCAGTCCGAGGGCCAGGGGGGTAGGAAACACCATATATTTT.